This T cell receptor (beta chain) was sequenced for a study of beta chain features in type 1 diabetes. Whole-study findings and limits: The study found moderately but significantly shorter TCRB CDR3s in all four CD4+ subsets of Type 1 diabetes patients.

Germline assignment: CDR1 SGHAT and CDR2 FQNNGV. The CDR3 sequence is 16 residues long. Germline trimming cut 2 bases from V and 6 bases from J; bases unmatched to any gene: 12. Comment on this clone: The antigen is unknown.

Reverse transcribing all isolated RNA meant expressed TCRB transcripts were sequenced. This table comes from immunoSEQ multiplex PCR, and its TCRdb copy is limited to in-frame clones, with some not included. The sample holds tens of thousands of clones, approximately 47% seen once. Sequenced sample: central memory CD4+ T cells from blood. The rearrangement uses TRBV11-2 and TRBJ2-5, with 7 positions matching TRBD2. The source of this sequence is a man under 40 with type 1 diabetes. CDR3 in amino acids: CASSLMGGSPQQTQYF. The CDR3 nucleotides are TGTGCCAGCAGCTTAATGGGGGGGTCTCCTCAACAGACCCAGTACTTC.